The 13 T cell receptor beta chains listed next were all sequenced from one sample in a study of blood T cell repertoires in COVID-19. Profiled with immunoSEQ multiplex PCR; TCRdb holds only in-frame clones, not every one. Among about 75,000 clones listed, approximately 92% were seen once. Sequenced input: peripheral blood. The receptor set was obtained from a human donor in a cohort sampled during active COVID-19.

This clone showed up just once. The chain recombines TRBV5-6 with TRBJ2-5; a possible D gene is TRBD2 (6 bases). V lost 0 bases and J 5 bases, leaving 17 bases between the germline ends. Germline assignment: CDR1 SGHDT and CDR2 YYEEEE. This CDR3 is built from 16 residues. The CDR3 bases are TGTGCCAGCAGCTTGGCCAGGCGGGGCGGGACGGAGACCCAGTACTTC. Its protein product is CASSLARRGGTETQYF.

The chain uses TRBV7-9 and TRBJ2-1, with a tentative D call TRBD2 (5 bases). This CDR3 comprises 16 residues. The germline CDR1 and CDR2 sequences are SEHNR and FQNEAQ (reference sequence). V was shortened by 5 bases and J by 1 base, with 15 bases between the two germline ends. The CDR3 sequence is CASSPGGYSSYNEQFF. The CDR3 region has the DNA TGTGCCAGCAGCCCAGGCGGGTATAGTTCCTACAATGAGCAGTTCTTC.

The rearrangement links TRBV29-1 to TRBJ1-4; the D is unclear. Germline assignment: CDR1 SQVTM and CDR2 ANQGSEA. Deletions cut 6 bases from V and 0 bases from J, with 14 bases between. The CDR3 covers 15 residues. The CDR3 coding sequence is TGCAGCGTGGGTGGTGGGCAGGCAACTAATGAAAAACTGTTTTTT. Encoded protein: CSVGGGQATNEKLFF.

V and J are TRBV19 and TRBJ1-5, with 9 bases fitting TRBD1. The CDR3 totals 15 residues. Germline lookup yields CDR1 LNHDA and CDR2 SQIVND (reference sequence). V was pared by 6 bases and J by 6 bases, with 9 bases of the junction left unmatched. CDR3 amino acids: CASSPGQGIGQPQHF. The CDR3 nucleotides read TGTGCCAGTAGCCCGGGACAGGGAATTGGTCAGCCCCAGCATTTT.

V is TRBV6-6 and J is TRBJ2-1, with 14 bases fitting TRBD2. CDR1 is MNHNY, CDR2 SVGAGI, per germline (reference sequence). With 5 bases clipped from V and 8 bases from J, the junction kept 5 bases outside the gene matches. This CDR3 comprises 15 residues. CDR3 sequence reads: CASSQRGLAGDEQFF. Here the CDR3 DNA reads TGTGCCAGCAGTCAAAGGGGACTAGCGGGGGATGAGCAGTTCTTC.

CDR3 sequence reads: CASSSTGGRENEQFF. CDR3 sequence (DNA): TGTGCCAGCAGCTCGACAGGGGGCAGGGAGAATGAGCAGTTCTTC. This chain connects TRBV5-4 to TRBJ2-1; 10 bases fit TRBD1. V lost 3 bases and J lost 7; bases outside the gene matches: 7. CDR1 SGHNT and CDR2 YYREEE come from the germline V gene (reference sequence). The CDR3 is 15 amino acids.

This chain joins TRBV18 and TRBJ1-3; 8 positions agree with TRBD1. Germline CDR1 reads KGHSH; CDR2 reads LQKENI. Losses at the gene ends were 3 bases for V and 4 bases for J; bases not matched to a gene: 2. The CDR3 extends over 14 amino acids. The DNA for the CDR3 is TGTGCCAGCTCACCGTGGACAGGGGGAAACACCATATATTTT. Residues: CASSPWTGGNTIYF.

The chain carries TRBV3-1 (or the pseudogene TRBV3-2) and TRBJ1-1, with 8 bases fitting TRBD1. Unmatched junction bases numbered 6, after V lost 1 base and J lost 5 bases. The CDR3 totals 15 residues. Germline V CDR1 and CDR2: LGHDT, YNNKEL (reference sequence). The CDR3 DNA follows: TGTGCCAGCAGCCAAGGCCGGACAGGGAAGACTGAAGCTTTCTTT. Protein: CASSQGRTGKTEAFF.

The chain has TRBV25-1 and TRBJ2-3; tentative D call: TRBD1 (6 bases). Germline lookup yields CDR1 MGHDK and CDR2 SYGVNS. Trimming pared 2 bases from V and 0 bases from J, leaving 12 bases between. The CDR3 covers 16 residues. The CDR3 protein is CASSENQGSSTDTQYF. DNA of the CDR3: TGTGCCAGCAGTGAAAATCAGGGGTCTAGCACAGATACGCAGTATTTT. Supplemented by reference TRBV25-1 and TRBJ2-3, the full variable domain reads EADIYQTPRYLVIGTGKKITLECSQTMGHDKMYWYQQDPGMELHLIHYSYGVNSTEKGDLSSESTVSRIRTEHFPLTLESARPSHTSQYLCASSENQGSSTDTQYFGPGTRLTVL.

This chain links TRBV21-1 with TRBJ2-6; TRBD1 was called by the table and not checked on the DNA. TRBV21-1 is described as a pseudogene. The CDR3 sequence is 18 residues long. The CDR3 is CASSNNRGAASGANVLTF. The CDR3 DNA is TGTGCCAGCAGCAACAACAGGGGCGCAGCCTCTGGGGCCAACGTCCTGACTTTC.

The rearrangement joins TRBV6-2 or TRBV6-3 to TRBJ2-5; TRBD1 agrees at 7 bases. The junction had 6 bases not matched to a gene; V was cut back by 4 bases and J by 1 base. Germline values: CDR1 MNHEY, CDR2 SVGEGT. The CDR3 has 15 amino acids. Here the CDR3 reads CASSLKGTAQETQYF. DNA for the CDR3: TGTGCCAGCAGTTTAAAAGGGACAGCCCAAGAGACCCAGTACTTC.

V usage is TRBV29-1 and J usage is TRBJ1-1, with TRBD1 matching over 10 bases. The J segment lost 1 base and the V segment lost 4 bases, leaving 12 bases of the junction unmatched. The CDR3 length is 17 residues. Looked up from germline, CDR1 is SQVTM and CDR2 is ANQGSEA. The CDR3 sequence is CSVGDPIGTGENTEAFF. Here the CDR3 DNA reads TGCAGCGTTGGGGACCCAATAGGGACAGGGGAGAACACTGAAGCTTTCTTT.

The chain employs TRBV4-3 and TRBJ2-1, with TRBD2 matching 7 bases. This CDR3 comprises 15 residues. Trimming took 8 bases from V and 7 from J; bases not matched to a gene: 14. The germline gives CDR1 LGHNA, CDR2 YSLEER. The CDR3 reads CASSTAGERRNEQFF. The CDR3 DNA reads as TGCGCCAGCTCTACTGCGGGGGAAAGGCGGAATGAGCAGTTCTTC.